The entry below gives a single TCR beta chain sequence along with its context. Its antigen remains unknown. The data derive from a study of blood T cells in healthy people across ages. Background on the study: Capture via template switching afforded approximately one barcoded beta molecule per two T cells. The study, taken as a whole, reports: TCR beta diversity, measured per million T cells, fell in a roughly linear way with age. Unsorted PBMCs ruled out conclusive naive versus antigen-experienced comparison.

The trim removed 2 bases at V and 0 bases at J, leaving 10 bases unmatched. The germline V gene has CDR1 SQVTM and CDR2 ANQGSEA. CDR3 length: 17 residues. The use of a sample-barcoded 5' primer and a J-beta primer mix characterized a second PCR of roughly 7 to 11 cycles. TCRdb recomputed calls from the 5' RACE reads with MiXCR, one row per CDR3 protein. The repertoire consists of about 780,000 distinct CDR3 sequences, with about half occurring once and the leading ten covering 18%. The clonotype comes from a man at least 80 years old in good health. The specimen sequenced was blood. This sequence joins TRBV29-1 and TRBJ2-3; 8 bases are shared with TRBD2. The CDR3 region is CSVEYSGNPSSTDTQYF. In DNA form, the CDR3 reads TGCAGCGTTGAATATAGCGGGAACCCCTCTAGCACAGATACGCAGTATTTT.